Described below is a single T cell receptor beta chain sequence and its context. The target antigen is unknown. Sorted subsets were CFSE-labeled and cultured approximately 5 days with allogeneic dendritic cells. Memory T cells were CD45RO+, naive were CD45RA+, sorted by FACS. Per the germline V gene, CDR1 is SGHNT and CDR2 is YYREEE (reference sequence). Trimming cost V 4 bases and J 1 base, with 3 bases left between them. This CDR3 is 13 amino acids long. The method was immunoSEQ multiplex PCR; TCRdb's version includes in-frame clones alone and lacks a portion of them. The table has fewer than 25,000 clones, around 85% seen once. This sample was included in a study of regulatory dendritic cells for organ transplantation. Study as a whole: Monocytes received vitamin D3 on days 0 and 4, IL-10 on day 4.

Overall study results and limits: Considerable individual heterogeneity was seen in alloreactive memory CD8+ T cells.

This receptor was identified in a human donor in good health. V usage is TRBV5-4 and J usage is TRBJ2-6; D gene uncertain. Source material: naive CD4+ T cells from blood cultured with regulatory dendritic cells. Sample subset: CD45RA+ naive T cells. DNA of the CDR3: TGTGCCAGCAGCGGATCTGGGGCCAACGTCCTGACTTTC. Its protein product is CASSGSGANVLTF.